This T cell receptor (beta chain) was observed in a study of blood T cell repertoires in COVID-19. Across the study: PBMCs, B-cell-depleted T cells, or T cells provided the cDNA or gDNA that made up the material.

Original data processing: Estimation of nucleated cell counts was performed using reference gene primer amplification. Clones were read by immunoSEQ multiplex PCR, and TCRdb kept only the in-frame ones, dropping some. V and J calls plus clone size are reproduced from that table; the DNA served to infer D and trimming. The table records approximately 200,000 clones, roughly 80% of them present only once. Germline values: CDR1 SGHTA, CDR2 FQGNSA. V was clipped by 5 bases and J by 4 bases, with 8 bases between them. The CDR3 has 12 amino acids. This sequence joins TRBV7-2 and TRBJ2-5; D is ambiguous. Sequenced material: peripheral blood. This receptor was obtained from a woman of 80 years or more with acute or convalescent COVID-19. The CDR3 DNA sequence: TGTGCCAGCAGCCCCCTGCGAGAGACCCAGTACTTC. This encodes CASSPLRETQYF. The full variable domain, completed using reference TRBV7-2 and TRBJ2-5, is GAGVSQSPSNKVTEKGKDVELRCDPISGHTALYWYRQSLGQGLEFLIYFQGNSAPDKSGLPSDRFSAERTGGSVSTLTIQRTQQEDSAVYLCASSPLRETQYFGPGTRLLVL.